This T cell receptor beta chain was recovered during a study of shared clonotypes between healthy human individuals. The CDR3 loop spans 17 amino acids. Deletions cut 1 base from V and 0 bases from J, with 10 bases between. Germline V gives CDR1 MNHNS, CDR2 SASEGT. Libraries were prepared by immunoSEQ multiplex PCR; TCRdb keeps only in-frame clonotypes and omits some of them. The sample lists about 2.1 million clones; 93% were seen once. CD45RO-negative, CCR7-positively selected cells formed the naive CD8 fraction, excluding terminally differentiated effector memory CD45RA+ cells. This clonotype originated in a man aged 18 to 35 in good health. Some clones in this sample may be carry-over from other donors' samples. V usage is TRBV6-1 and J usage is TRBJ2-6; D unclear. Material: naive CD8+ T cells from PBMCs. Here the CDR3 DNA reads TGTGCCAGCAGTGAAGGACGGCTATTCTCTGGGGCCAACGTCCTGACTTTC. It encodes CASSEGRLFSGANVLTF.